The 19 T cell receptor beta chains presented below share a single source sample, sequenced in a study of blood T cell repertoires in COVID-19. Only in-frame clones appear in the TCRdb table, and some are missing; sequencing was by immunoSEQ multiplex PCR. There are roughly 160,000 clones in the sample; around 90% occur only once, and about 3.9% lies in the top ten. Sequenced: peripheral blood. These receptors originate from a woman aged 55 to 70 who had recovered from COVID-19.

The CDR3: CASSRTGESYEQYF. CDR3 nucleotides: TGCGCCAGCAGCCGGACAGGGGAGTCCTACGAGCAGTACTTC. The chain recombines TRBV5-1 with TRBJ2-7; TRBD1 matches 9 bases. CDR1 and CDR2 (germline): SGHRS, YFSETQ. There are 14 residues in the CDR3. V trimming: 4 bases; J trimming: 1 base; junction bases outside the gene matches: 3.

The chain links TRBV5-1 to TRBJ2-5, with TRBD2 matching 12 bases. This CDR3 has 15 amino acids. V lost 10 bases and J lost 4; bases outside the gene matches: 11. In germline, CDR1 is SGHRS, CDR2 YFSETQ. This CDR3 is CASAPSGGAGETQYF. In DNA form, the CDR3 reads TGCGCCTCGGCCCCTAGCGGGGGGGCCGGAGAGACCCAGTACTTC.

This clone is a singleton in its sample. This chain joins TRBV6-5 and TRBJ2-3; D unresolved. Per germline, CDR1 MNHEY and CDR2 SVGAGI. This CDR3 spans 12 amino acids. V was clipped by 1 base and J by 5 bases, with 4 bases between them. This chain's CDR3 is CASSYYGDTQYF. In DNA, the CDR3 is TGTGCCAGCAGTTACTACGGAGATACGCAGTATTTT.

The chain has TRBV2 and TRBJ2-1; D call uncertain. In germline, CDR1 is SNHLY, CDR2 FYNNEI. The CDR3 is made up of 13 amino acids. Trimming stripped 5 bases from V and 4 bases from J, with 9 bases between. For the CDR3, the DNA is TGTGCCAGCAGTTCTAATGGTTACAATGAGCAGTTCTTC. Protein sequence: CASSSNGYNEQFF.

The J gene is TRBJ1-6, the V gene TRBV14; 12 nucleotides align to TRBD1. The CDR3 totals 17 residues. From germline, CDR1 is SGHDN and CDR2 FVKESK. V shed 6 bases, J shed 9 bases, and the junction held 12 bases outside the gene matches. The CDR3 reads CASSAGTGGAGGSPLHF. CDR3 coding DNA: TGTGCCAGCAGTGCCGGGACAGGGGGCGCCGGGGGTTCACCCCTCCACTTT. Full variable domain (missing parts from reference TRBV14 and TRBJ1-6): EAGVTQFPSHSVIEKGQTVTLRCDPISGHDNLYWYRRVMGKEIKFLLHFVKESKQDESGMPNNRFLAERTGGTYSTLKVQPAELEDSGVYFCASSAGTGGAGGSPLHFGNGTRLTVT.

The chain links TRBV12-3 or TRBV12-4 to TRBJ1-1; possibly TRBD1 for D (6 bases). Trimming took off 2 bases at V and 11 bases at J, with 12 bases between the two ends. This CDR3 spans 12 amino acids. In DNA, the CDR3 is TGTGCCAGCAGTTTACAGGGGAGGGGGGCTTTCTTT. Its protein product is CASSLQGRGAFF.

The chain employs TRBV28 and TRBJ1-2; possible D gene TRBD1, 6 bases. This CDR3 contains 15 residues. Germline CDR1 reads MDHEN; CDR2 reads SYDVKM. V was shortened by 7 bases and J by 2 bases, with 17 bases between the two germline ends. The CDR3 here is CASIPQGRRNYGYTF. CDR3 DNA: TGTGCCAGCATACCTCAGGGGCGTCGCAACTATGGCTACACCTTC.

V gene TRBV7-9 combines with J gene TRBJ1-1; no clear D. The V and J ends lost 5 bases and 5 bases respectively, with 12 bases between them. The CDR3 is made up of 13 amino acids. The V gene's germline CDR1 is SEHNR and CDR2 FQNEAQ (reference sequence). The CDR3 loop reads CASSRGWETEAFF. CDR3 nucleotide sequence: TGTGCCAGCAGCCGCGGGTGGGAGACTGAAGCTTTCTTT.

The chain couples TRBV5-1 to TRBJ2-2; 8 bases fit TRBD1. Germline V gene lookup returns CDR1 SGHRS and CDR2 YFSETQ. The CDR3 has 17 residues. V shed 2 bases, J shed 4 bases, and the junction held 10 bases outside the gene matches. CDR3 in DNA: TGCGCCAGCAGCTTTACGCCCGGACAGGGAAGCACCGGGGAGCTGTTTTTT. It is translated as CASSFTPGQGSTGELFF.

For the CDR3, the DNA is TGTGCCAGCAGGCTCCAGGCTTCTCTTAATTCACCCCTCCACTTT. Its protein is CASRLQASLNSPLHF. The rearrangement links TRBV3-1 (or the pseudogene TRBV3-2) to TRBJ1-6; no firm D call. V was clipped by 6 bases and J by 6 bases, with 15 bases between them. CDR1 and CDR2 from the germline V gene are LGHDT and YNNKEL (reference sequence). The CDR3 extends over 15 amino acids.

The chain combines TRBV4-1 with TRBJ2-3; 8 nucleotides align to TRBD2. There are 16 residues in the CDR3. V lost 4 bases to trimming and J lost 4 bases; unmatched junction nucleotides: 10. Germline V CDR1 and CDR2: MGHRA, YSYEKL. CDR3 sequence: CASSPGLVGVSDTQYF. CDR3 sequence (DNA): TGCGCCAGCAGCCCGGGACTAGTCGGGGTGTCAGATACGCAGTATTTT.

The chain recombines TRBV6-5 with TRBJ2-5; 8 bases line up with TRBD2. The CDR3 is made up of 13 amino acids. The V segment lost 10 bases and the J segment 4 bases; nucleotides outside the gene matches: 8. In germline, CDR1 is MNHEY, CDR2 SVGAGI. The CDR3 nucleotides are TGTGCCATACGAACGGGGGGGCTAGAGACCCAGTACTTC. Amino acid sequence: CAIRTGGLETQYF.

The chain recombines TRBV19 with TRBJ2-3, with D possibly matching TRBD1 (7 bases). The V end lost 3 bases, the J end lost 0 bases, and 13 bases lay between the germline ends. The CDR3 sequence is 16 residues long. Germline V lookup: CDR1 LNHDA, CDR2 SQIVND (reference sequence). As DNA, the CDR3 is TGTGCCAGTAGTATTAGGAGGGGGCGAAGCACAGATACGCAGTATTTT. Its translation: CASSIRRGRSTDTQYF. Looking up the rest from reference TRBV19 and TRBJ2-3 gives the full variable domain: DGGITQSPKYLFRKEGQNVTLSCEQNLNHDAMYWYRQDPGQGLRLIYYSQIVNDFQKGDIAEGYSVSREKKESFPLTVTSAQKNPTAFYLCASSIRRGRSTDTQYFGPGTRLTVL.

The chain joins TRBV18 to TRBJ1-5; 7 positions agree with TRBD1. Germline trimming cut 5 bases from V and 10 bases from J; bases unmatched to any gene: 17. Germline V gives CDR1 KGHSH, CDR2 LQKENI. The CDR3 runs 16 residues. The CDR3 reads CASSISDLSPGGPQHF. Written as DNA, the CDR3 is TGTGCCAGCTCAATCTCGGACCTGAGCCCAGGGGGACCCCAGCATTTT.

DNA for the CDR3: TGTGCCAGCAGCGTGGGTCTAGCCGCAGATACGCAGTATTTT. It codes for CASSVGLAADTQYF. V usage is TRBV11-2 and J usage is TRBJ2-3; maybe TRBD2 (5 bases). CDR1 SGHAT and CDR2 FQNNGV come from the germline V gene. Trimming shortened V by 5 bases and J by 4 bases, and 13 bases separated the two germline ends. The CDR3 runs 14 residues.

The V and J genes are TRBV24-1 and TRBJ1-5; 11 nucleotides line up with TRBD1. CDR3 length: 15 residues. CDR1 is KGHDR and CDR2 is SFDVKD in the germline V gene. The V and J ends lost 3 bases and 5 bases, in that order; junction bases with no gene match: 2. In DNA form, the CDR3 reads TGTGCCACCAGTGATAGGGACAGGGGGGATCAGCCCCAGCATTTT. This codes for CATSDRDRGDQPQHF.

The J gene is TRBJ2-5, the V gene TRBV5-1, with TRBD1 as a possible D gene (6 bases). Per the germline V gene, CDR1 is SGHRS and CDR2 is YFSETQ. Between the trimmed V and J ends, which lost 4 bases and 1 base, there was a span of 11 bases. The CDR3 length is 14 residues. In nucleotides, the CDR3 is TGCGCCAGCAGCCGATTAGGGGGCCAAGAGACCCAGTACTTC. Amino acids: CASSRLGGQETQYF.

V and J are TRBV7-3 and TRBJ2-1; 7 bases line up with TRBD2. Unmatched junction bases numbered 7, after V lost 6 bases and J lost 2 bases. This CDR3 region has 15 residues. Per germline, CDR1 SGHTA and CDR2 FQGTGA. CDR3 coding DNA: TGTGCCAGCAGTCCCGGGGGGATTACCTACAATGAGCAGTTCTTC. This translates into CASSPGGITYNEQFF.

The chain recombines TRBV7-2 with TRBJ2-7; 15 nucleotides agree with TRBD2. The germline gives CDR1 SGHTA, CDR2 FQGNSA. The J segment lost 4 bases and the V segment lost 1 base, leaving 11 bases of the junction unmatched. CDR3 length: 19 residues. CDR3: CASSLVFWTSGGARYEQYF. The CDR3 bases are TGTGCCAGCAGCTTAGTATTTTGGACTAGCGGGGGGGCCAGATACGAGCAGTACTTC.